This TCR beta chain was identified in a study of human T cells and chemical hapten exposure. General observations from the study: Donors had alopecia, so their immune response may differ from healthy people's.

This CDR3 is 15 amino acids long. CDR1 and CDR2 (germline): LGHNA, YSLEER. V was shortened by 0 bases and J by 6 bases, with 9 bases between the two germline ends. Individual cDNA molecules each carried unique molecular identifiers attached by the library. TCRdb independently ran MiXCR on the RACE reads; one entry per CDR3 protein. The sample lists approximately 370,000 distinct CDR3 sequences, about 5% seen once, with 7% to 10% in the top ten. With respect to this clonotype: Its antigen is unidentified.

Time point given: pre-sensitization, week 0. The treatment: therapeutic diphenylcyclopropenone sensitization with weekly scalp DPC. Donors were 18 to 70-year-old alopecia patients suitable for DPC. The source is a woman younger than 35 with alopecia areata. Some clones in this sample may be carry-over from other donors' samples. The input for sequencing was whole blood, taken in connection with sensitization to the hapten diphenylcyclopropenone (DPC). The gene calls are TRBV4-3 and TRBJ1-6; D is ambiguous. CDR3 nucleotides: TGCGCCAGCAGCCAAGACGGCAGTGCTAATTCACCCCTCCACTTT. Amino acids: CASSQDGSANSPLHF.